Each of the 15 T cell receptor beta chains below was sequenced from the same sample in a study of human T cells and chemical hapten exposure. Time point given: patch test 2, 6 weeks after DPC sensitization. The treatment is: therapeutic diphenylcyclopropenone sensitization with weekly scalp DPC. MiXCR was run by TCRdb on the RACE reads, yielding one entry per CDR3 protein. Found here are roughly 380,000 distinct CDR3 sequences, roughly 6.3% of them singletons; the top ten hold less than 6.5%. The sample in question was whole blood, obtained in connection with sensitization to the hapten diphenylcyclopropenone (DPC). All receptors come from a woman in her late teens or twenties with alopecia areata. Some clones in this sample may be carry-over from other donors' samples.

This clonotype was observed many times. In DNA, the CDR3 is TGTGCCAGCAGTTACTCGCCATTGACTTATGGCTACACCTTC. It is translated as CASSYSPLTYGYTF. V usage is TRBV6-5 and J usage is TRBJ1-2; D uncertain. Germline loops: CDR1 MNHEY, CDR2 SVGAGI. This CDR3 is built from 14 residues. V was cut by 0 bases and J by 5 bases, with 10 bases left in between.

The sample holds a few counts of this clonotype. J is TRBJ2-3 and V is TRBV5-1, with D possibly TRBD1 on 6 matching bases. Trimming took 0 bases from V and 7 from J, leaving 18 bases between them. Germline assignment: CDR1 SGHRS and CDR2 YFSETQ. The CDR3 covers 16 residues. This chain's CDR3 is CASSLAGTPVENTQYF. In DNA, the CDR3 is TGCGCCAGCAGCTTGGCCGGGACACCGGTAGAGAATACGCAGTATTTT.

This clonotype came up a few times. The chain uses TRBV7-2 and TRBJ2-6; maybe TRBD1 (5 bases). CDR3 length: 16 amino acids. V was clipped by 5 bases and J by 0 bases, with 11 bases between them. Germline V CDR1 and CDR2: SGHTA, FQGNSA. The CDR3: CASSPRQSSGANVLTF. The CDR3 nucleotides read TGTGCCAGCAGCCCCAGACAGTCCTCTGGGGCCAACGTCCTGACTTTC. The full variable domain, completed using reference TRBV7-2 and TRBJ2-6, is GAGVSQSPSNKVTEKGKDVELRCDPISGHTALYWYRQSLGQGLEFLIYFQGNSAPDKSGLPSDRFSAERTGGSVSTLTIQRTQQEDSAVYLCASSPRQSSGANVLTFGAGSRLTVL.

This clonotype was detected only a few times. This sequence joins TRBV25-1 and TRBJ1-4, with 7 bases fitting TRBD1. V trimming: 4 bases; J trimming: 4 bases; junction bases outside the gene matches: 3. The CDR3 consists of 14 residues. Germline V lookup: CDR1 MGHDK, CDR2 SYGVNS. CDR3: CASSGDRLNEKLFF. In DNA form, the CDR3 reads TGTGCCAGCAGTGGGGACAGACTTAATGAAAAACTGTTTTTT.

This clonotype has a count of ten or more. This rearrangement joins TRBV6-1 to TRBJ2-1; possible D gene TRBD1, 5 bases. The CDR3 extends over 15 amino acids. Germline lookup yields CDR1 MNHNS and CDR2 SASEGT. V was trimmed by 1 base and J by 2 bases, leaving 9 bases between them. The CDR3 DNA follows: TGTGCCAGCAGTGAAGACACAGGAACCTACAATGAGCAGTTCTTC. This translates into CASSEDTGTYNEQFF.

The V call is TRBV5-1, the J call TRBJ2-7, with 9 nucleotides matching TRBD2. The germline V gene has CDR1 SGHRS and CDR2 YFSETQ. The V gene end was trimmed by 0 bases and the J gene end by 0 bases; junction bases not matched to a gene: 1. The CDR3 runs 15 residues. Here the CDR3 DNA reads TGCGCCAGCAGCTTGGCTAGCGGGGCCTCCTACGAGCAGTACTTC. Translation gives CASSLASGASYEQYF. The full variable domain, in which reference TRBV5-1 and TRBJ2-7 provide the parts outside the CDR3, is KAGVTQTPRYLIKTRGQQVTLSCSPISGHRSVSWYQQTPGQGLQFLFEYFSETQRNKGNFPGRFSGRQFSNSRSEMNVSTLELGDSALYLCASSLASGASYEQYFGPGTRLTVT.

The rearrangement links TRBV6-5 to TRBJ1-2; D is ambiguous. The CDR3 is 14 amino acids. Trimming cost V 0 bases and J 9 bases, with 14 bases left between them. Per the germline V gene, CDR1 is MNHEY and CDR2 is SVGAGI. CDR3 protein: CASSYSSTDGSYTF. The CDR3 bases are TGTGCCAGCAGTTACTCAAGCACGGACGGAAGCTACACCTTC.

This clonotype occurred a few times. This rearrangement joins TRBV28 to TRBJ2-2; no clear D gene. Per germline, CDR1 MDHEN and CDR2 SYDVKM. V was cut by 6 bases and J by 6 bases, with 14 bases left in between. This CDR3 spans 14 amino acids. The chain's CDR3 is CASRWNIASGELFF. The CDR3 DNA sequence: TGTGCCAGCAGATGGAACATAGCCTCCGGGGAGCTGTTTTTT.

This clonotype was seen repeatedly, ten times or more. The V and J genes are TRBV7-8 and TRBJ2-3; no clear D gene. Deletions cut 1 base from V and 6 bases from J, with 5 bases between. The CDR3 is made up of 12 amino acids. Germline V lookup: CDR1 SGHVS, CDR2 FQNEAQ. CDR3: CASSLVGDTQYF. As DNA, the CDR3 is TGTGCCAGCAGCTTAGTGGGGGATACGCAGTATTTT.

This chain links TRBV20-1 with TRBJ2-4; unclear D gene. This CDR3 contains 15 residues. The V end was cut by 1 base, the J end by 5 bases, with 15 bases between. Per germline, CDR1 DFQATT and CDR2 SNEGSKA (reference sequence). DNA of the CDR3: TGCAGTGCTAGAGGCCCAGAAATCGCAGAAAACATTCAGTACTTC. This codes for CSARGPEIAENIQYF.

This clonotype was detected only a few times. This chain connects TRBV6-1 to TRBJ2-3; 10 nucleotides align to TRBD1. V was clipped by 6 bases and J by 1 base; unmatched bases: 19. The CDR3 is made up of 20 amino acids. In germline, CDR1 is MNHNS, CDR2 SASEGT. The CDR3 DNA reads as TGTGCCAGCAGCCGTTGGAAGACAGGGGGCACCCCGTGGGGCACAGATACGCAGTATTTT. Translation gives CASSRWKTGGTPWGTDTQYF.

The rearrangement uses TRBV29-1 and TRBJ2-6; the match to TRBD1 covers 8 bases. Germline loops: CDR1 SQVTM, CDR2 ANQGSEA. J lost 0 bases, V lost 3 bases, and 16 bases had no gene match. The CDR3 extends over 20 amino acids. The chain's CDR3 is CSVDNTGGEQGVSGANVLTF. The DNA for the CDR3 is TGCAGCGTTGATAACACAGGGGGAGAACAAGGCGTCTCTGGGGCCAACGTCCTGACTTTC.

Only a few counts were recorded for this clonotype. The chain couples TRBV5-6 to TRBJ2-2, with TRBD1 matching over 8 bases. The germline CDR1 and CDR2 sequences are SGHDT and YYEEEE. The ends lost 0 bases at V and 3 bases at J; junction bases unmatched: 4. The CDR3 has 16 amino acids. CDR3 protein: CASSLAGGQDTGELFF. The CDR3 DNA is TGTGCCAGCAGCTTGGCAGGGGGCCAGGACACCGGGGAGCTGTTTTTT.

This clonotype came up a few times. The gene calls are TRBV27 and TRBJ2-7, with D unclear. The germline V gene encodes CDR1 MNHEY and CDR2 SMNVEV (reference sequence). The CDR3 runs to 14 residues. The ends were cut back, 2 bases at V and 4 bases at J, with 12 bases in the middle. The CDR3 nucleotides read TGTGCCAGCAGTTTAACCGGCGTACAGTACGAGCAGTACTTC. The encoded protein is CASSLTGVQYEQYF.

J is TRBJ2-3 and V is TRBV10-2; 11 bases fit TRBD2. The V and J ends lost 10 bases and 2 bases, in that order; junction bases with no gene match: 8. The CDR3 is 15 residues long. Germline CDR1 and CDR2: WSHSY and SAAADI. DNA for the CDR3: TGCGCCACAATGGGACTAGCGGTTACCACAGATACGCAGTATTTT. Translation: CATMGLAVTTDTQYF.